This TCR beta chain stems from a study of blood T cell repertoires in COVID-19. This clone was detected only a few times. CDR3 length: 15 residues. From germline, CDR1 is LNHDA and CDR2 SQIVND (reference sequence). V gave up 4 bases and J gave up 7 bases, with 14 bases separating them. TCRdb's copy holds only in-frame clones and misses some; the assay was immunoSEQ multiplex PCR. The data contain hundreds of thousands of clones, approximately 90% of them seen just once; the ten biggest clones take up roughly 1%. Sequenced: PBMCs or T cells enriched from blood (not recorded which). The source of this sequence is a man between 18 and 29 years old who had recovered from COVID-19. This chain uses TRBV19 with TRBJ1-6; D not resolved. The CDR3 DNA follows: TGTGCCAGTAGTACCGCAGGTCGAGGGAATTCACCCCTCCACTTT. It yields the protein CASSTAGRGNSPLHF.